The 29 T cell receptor beta chains in this list originate from one sample, sequenced in a study of blood T cell repertoires in COVID-19. Sequencing was performed with immunoSEQ multiplex PCR; in TCRdb, only in-frame clones are kept and a portion is missing. This table holds some 250,000 clones, more than 70% found once. Sequenced sample: peripheral blood. The receptors here all came from a woman aged 35 to 49 who had recovered from COVID-19.

The CDR3 DNA follows: TGTGCCAGCAGCCCCGGGACTCGTAGGGCTGGGGCCAACGTCCTGACTTTC. This encodes CASSPGTRRAGANVLTF. This chain joins TRBV7-2 and TRBJ2-6; TRBD2 is a possible D gene (6 bases). The CDR3 totals 17 residues. V dropped 5 bases and J dropped 2 bases, with 16 bases sitting between them. From germline, CDR1 is SGHTA and CDR2 FQGNSA. The entire variable domain, with the rest obtained from reference TRBV7-2 and TRBJ2-6, is as follows: GAGVSQSPSNKVTEKGKDVELRCDPISGHTALYWYRQSLGQGLEFLIYFQGNSAPDKSGLPSDRFSAERTGGSVSTLTIQRTQQEDSAVYLCASSPGTRRAGANVLTFGAGSRLTVL.

The chain recombines TRBV24-1 with TRBJ1-1, with a possible D match to TRBD1 (6 bases). Trimming left V 1 base short and J 5 bases short, with 13 bases between. Looked up from germline, CDR1 is KGHDR and CDR2 is SFDVKD. The CDR3 totals 15 residues. Here the CDR3 reads CATSDFWQGNTEAFF. CDR3 DNA sequence: TGTGCCACCAGTGATTTTTGGCAGGGGAATACTGAAGCTTTCTTT.

This clone has a single count. The chain carries TRBV7-8 and TRBJ1-2; 9 bases map to TRBD1. Germline-derived CDR1 and CDR2 are SGHVS and FQNEAQ. The CDR3 is 16 residues long. Trimming cost V 5 bases and J 2 bases; bases outside gene matches: 9. The CDR3 sequence: CASSTSPGTGNYGYTF. In DNA form, the CDR3 reads TGTGCCAGCAGCACTAGTCCCGGGACAGGGAACTATGGCTACACCTTC.

The J gene is TRBJ2-3, the V gene TRBV7-9; a weak D match, TRBD2 (6 bases). CDR1 and CDR2 from the germline V gene are SEHNR and FQNEAQ (reference sequence). The germline V and J ends were trimmed by 5 bases and 14 bases, with 14 bases remaining between them. This CDR3 is 11 amino acids long. The CDR3 DNA is TGTGCCAGCAGCCGACTAGATCGCTTGTATTTT. It specifies CASSRLDRLYF. The whole variable domain, filled in from reference TRBV7-9 and TRBJ2-3, reads DTGVSQNPRHKITKRGQNVTFRCDPISEHNRLYWYRQTLGQGPEFLTYFQNEAQLEKSRLLSDRFSAERPKGSFSTLEIQRTEQGDSAMYLCASSRLDRLYFGPGTRLTVL.

The table lists this clone with a few counts. The CDR3 protein is CASSRGPGGGTEAFF. CDR3 DNA sequence: TGCGCCAGCAGCCGCGGGCCAGGGGGCGGCACTGAAGCTTTCTTT. V usage is TRBV4-1 and J usage is TRBJ1-1; 8 bases line up with TRBD1. The junction had 8 bases not matched to a gene; V was cut back by 4 bases and J by 4 bases. CDR3 length equals 15 residues. Per the germline V gene, CDR1 is MGHRA and CDR2 is YSYEKL.

This clone was detected only a few times. This rearrangement joins TRBV10-2 to TRBJ1-5; TRBD1 agrees at 8 bases. The CDR3 extends over 15 amino acids. CDR1 is WSHSY, CDR2 SAAADI, per germline. The V segment lost 6 bases and the J segment 2 bases; nucleotides outside the gene matches: 6. CDR3 DNA: TGCGCCAGCAGCCCAACAGGGGGGGGCAATCAGCCCCAGCATTTT. Translation gives CASSPTGGGNQPQHF.

Written as DNA, the CDR3 is TGTGCCAGCAGGATGTGGGCCACAGATACGCAGTATTTT. Its translation: CASRMWATDTQYF. The chain is built from TRBV6-5 and TRBJ2-3; no definite D call. The CDR3 contains 13 residues. Germline CDR1 reads MNHEY; CDR2 reads SVGAGI. Trimming pared 6 bases from V and 2 bases from J, leaving 9 bases between.

The table lists this clone with many counts. This sequence joins TRBV27 and TRBJ1-5, with TRBD1 as a possible D gene (5 bases). With 10 bases removed from V and 9 bases from J, the gap between germline ends came to 19 bases. CDR3 length equals 13 residues. Germline CDR1 reads MNHEY; CDR2 reads SMNVEV (reference sequence). This CDR3 reads CATGGGPYRPQHF. The DNA for the CDR3 is TGTGCCACGGGCGGGGGACCCTACCGGCCCCAGCATTTT.

This clone came up once. This rearrangement joins TRBV4-3 to TRBJ2-7, with 8 nucleotides matching TRBD2. The junction had 9 bases not matched to a gene; V was cut back by 4 bases and J by 4 bases. Germline CDR1 reads LGHNA; CDR2 reads YSLEER. The CDR3 consists of 15 residues. The CDR3 DNA follows: TGCGCCAGCAGCCCCACGGCGGGAGGACGATACGAGCAGTACTTC. This codes for CASSPTAGGRYEQYF.

The genes are TRBV14 and TRBJ1-1; possible D gene TRBD1, 6 bases. The CDR3 has 18 amino acids. Germline V lookup: CDR1 SGHDN, CDR2 FVKESK. The V and J ends lost 1 base and 0 bases respectively, with 18 bases between them. The CDR3 DNA is TGTGCCAGCAGCCAAGCGGGCAGGGGCCAAGACATGAACACTGAAGCTTTCTTT. Protein product: CASSQAGRGQDMNTEAFF.

The chain combines TRBV11-2 with TRBJ1-4; no reliable D call. CDR1 and CDR2 from the germline V gene are SGHAT and FQNNGV. The CDR3 totals 15 residues. Trimming shortened V by 2 bases and J by 4 bases, and 11 bases separated the two germline ends. CDR3 nucleotides: TGTGCCAGCAGCTTAAGCCGGAACTATAATGAAAAACTGTTTTTT. Translation: CASSLSRNYNEKLFF. Full variable domain (missing parts from reference TRBV11-2 and TRBJ1-4): EAGVAQSPRYKIIEKRQSVAFWCNPISGHATLYWYQQILGQGPKLLIQFQNNGVVDDSQLPKDRFSAERLKGVDSTLKIQPAKLEDSAVYLCASSLSRNYNEKLFFGSGTQLSVL.

The genes are TRBV7-8 and TRBJ2-1; D not certain. Germline CDR1 reads SGHVS; CDR2 reads FQNEAQ. CDR3 length equals 14 residues. V gave up 1 base and J gave up 1 base, with 5 bases separating them. The CDR3 sequence: CASSLVLSYNEQFF. CDR3 DNA sequence: TGTGCCAGCAGCTTAGTACTGTCCTACAATGAGCAGTTCTTC.

The chain uses TRBV5-1 and TRBJ1-6, with 7 bases identical to TRBD1. CDR1 is SGHRS, CDR2 YFSETQ, per germline. The CDR3 loop spans 15 amino acids. J gave up 5 bases and V 3 bases, and 5 bases lay outside the gene matches. This chain's CDR3 is CASSSGTAHNSPLHF. CDR3 DNA: TGCGCCAGCAGCTCTGGGACAGCCCATAATTCACCCCTCCACTTT.

As to this clone: One junction end disagrees with the germline gene, perhaps due to a read error. This chain connects TRBV18 to TRBJ2-1; 7 bases line up with TRBD2. Germline V lookup: CDR1 KGHSH, CDR2 LQKENI. The CDR3 covers 14 residues. CDR3 sequence reads: CASSPREVHNEQFF. CDR3 DNA: TGTGCCAGCTCCCCACGGGAGGTCCACAATGAGCAGTTCTTC.

This clone was detected a few times. The J gene is TRBJ1-4, the V gene TRBV25-1; TRBD1 might be the D (5 bases). CDR3 length: 17 amino acids. Per germline, CDR1 MGHDK and CDR2 SYGVNS. V was cut by 2 bases and J by 0 bases, with 13 bases left in between. The CDR3, as DNA: TGTGCCAGCAGTGAACCCCCGCAGGGCCCAACTAATGAAAAACTGTTTTTT. It yields the protein CASSEPPQGPTNEKLFF.

This chain joins TRBV3-1 (or the pseudogene TRBV3-2) and TRBJ1-1, with D hard to call. The CDR3 consists of 13 residues. Trimming pared 4 bases from V and 7 bases from J, leaving 13 bases between. In germline, CDR1 is LGHDT, CDR2 YNNKEL (reference sequence). CDR3 DNA: TGTGCCAGCAGCCCACTCCACGGGATTGAAGCTTTCTTT. Amino acid sequence: CASSPLHGIEAFF.

The rearrangement uses TRBV24-1 and TRBJ1-5; 7 positions agree with TRBD1. With V trimmed by 3 bases and J by 9 bases, 7 bases remained unmatched. Germline V gene lookup returns CDR1 KGHDR and CDR2 SFDVKD. This CDR3 has 14 amino acids. As DNA, the CDR3 is TGTGCCACCAGTGATCGGGACAGCCTTCGGCCCCAGCATTTT. Translation gives CATSDRDSLRPQHF.

The V gene is TRBV9, the J gene TRBJ2-3, with 9 positions matching TRBD2. Losses at the gene ends were 7 bases for V and 8 bases for J; bases not matched to a gene: 8. Germline loops: CDR1 SGDLS, CDR2 YYNGEE. CDR3 size: 13 residues. For the CDR3, the DNA is TGTGCCAGCCTGGGGGCGGGAGGGCGTACGCAGTATTTT. Protein sequence: CASLGAGGRTQYF.

V usage is TRBV2 and J usage is TRBJ2-1; 9 nucleotides match TRBD2. The CDR3 has 16 amino acids. Germline V gene data show CDR1 as SNHLY and CDR2 as FYNNEI. The junction had 8 bases not matched to a gene; V was cut back by 6 bases and J by 2 bases. In DNA form, the CDR3 reads TGTGCCAGCAGCCTGGGGGGCGGGAGGGCCTACAATGAGCAGTTCTTC. Protein sequence: CASSLGGGRAYNEQFF. Complete variable domain (other parts from reference TRBV2 and TRBJ2-1): EPEVTQTPSHQVTQMGQEVILRCVPISNHLYFYWYRQILGQKVEFLVSFYNNEISEKSEIFDDQFSVERPDGSNFTLKIRSTKLEDSAMYFCASSLGGGRAYNEQFFGPGTRLTVL.

The V call is TRBV3-1 (or the pseudogene TRBV3-2), the J call TRBJ2-1, with 8 bases that match TRBD1. Germline V CDR1 and CDR2: LGHDT, YNNKEL (reference sequence). Germline trimming cut 2 bases from V and 7 bases from J; bases unmatched to any gene: 4. The CDR3 extends over 14 amino acids. CDR3 sequence (DNA): TGTGCCAGCAGCCAACCCCAGGGGGCAAATGAGCAGTTCTTC. Residues: CASSQPQGANEQFF.

The rearrangement joins TRBV5-1 to TRBJ2-7, with 15 nucleotides matching TRBD2. The CDR3 runs to 17 residues. The junction had 9 bases not matched to a gene; V was cut back by 4 bases and J by 4 bases. Per the germline V gene, CDR1 is SGHRS and CDR2 is YFSETQ. CDR3 sequence: CASSQGLAGGAWYEQYF. For the CDR3, the DNA is TGCGCCAGCAGCCAGGGACTAGCGGGAGGTGCTTGGTACGAGCAGTACTTC.

This clone was picked up one time. This rearrangement joins TRBV4-1 to TRBJ2-3; D is unresolved. Germline V gene data show CDR1 as MGHRA and CDR2 as YSYEKL. CDR3 size: 13 residues. V was trimmed by 3 bases and J by 2 bases, leaving 6 bases between them. Here the CDR3 reads CASSQRTTDTQYF. The DNA for the CDR3 is TGCGCCAGCAGCCAGAGAACCACAGATACGCAGTATTTT.

The chain has TRBV10-3 and TRBJ1-1; D remains unclear. The CDR3 sequence is 12 residues long. CDR1 is ENHRY and CDR2 is SYGVKD in the germline V gene. The V end was cut by 8 bases, the J end by 4 bases, with 11 bases between. DNA for the CDR3: TGTGCCATCGGGGTGGAGGGCACTGAAGCTTTCTTT. Translating it yields CAIGVEGTEAFF.

V and J are TRBV25-1 and TRBJ1-2; the D gene is possibly TRBD1 (6 bases). The CDR3 loop spans 14 amino acids. Trimming cost V 2 bases and J 4 bases, with 11 bases left between them. Looked up from germline, CDR1 is MGHDK and CDR2 is SYGVNS. The DNA for the CDR3 is TGTGCCAGCAGTGAAGGGGGCGGCACCTATGGCTACACCTTC. Translation: CASSEGGGTYGYTF.

This clone turned up a few times. The rearrangement links TRBV6-6 to TRBJ1-3; D may be TRBD1 (6 bases). In germline, CDR1 is MNHNY, CDR2 SVGAGI (reference sequence). Trimming took off 5 bases at V and 2 bases at J, with 10 bases between the two ends. The CDR3 sequence is 14 residues long. DNA for the CDR3: TGTGCCAGCAGTCCCGGGACACCTGGAAACACCATATATTTT. This sequence encodes CASSPGTPGNTIYF.

The chain carries TRBV4-1 and TRBJ2-1; D ambiguous. V shed 4 bases and J shed 0 bases, with 13 bases lying between them. CDR1 is MGHRA, CDR2 YSYEKL, per germline. The CDR3 sequence is 16 residues long. CDR3 residues: CASSPRLTNSYNEQFF. The CDR3 coding sequence is TGCGCCAGCAGCCCGAGGCTAACCAACTCCTACAATGAGCAGTTCTTC.

V is TRBV6-1 and J is TRBJ2-1; 10 bases align to TRBD2. Germline V gene sequence: CDR1 MNHNS, CDR2 SASEGT. The junction had 16 bases not matched to a gene; V was cut back by 0 bases and J by 8 bases. The CDR3 loop spans 19 amino acids. In nucleotides, the CDR3 is TGTGCCAGCAGTGAAGCTCCCCCCGGGGCTAGCGGGAGTGGGGATGAGCAGTTCTTC. It translates to CASSEAPPGASGSGDEQFF.

The V and J genes are TRBV6-5 and TRBJ2-1, with TRBD2 matching over 10 bases. In germline, CDR1 is MNHEY, CDR2 SVGAGI. This CDR3 comprises 14 residues. J was trimmed by 8 bases and V by 6 bases; bases with no gene match: 7. CDR3 protein: CASSPGTSVHEQFF. In nucleotides, the CDR3 is TGTGCCAGCAGCCCCGGGACTAGCGTCCATGAGCAGTTCTTC.

The V call is TRBV6-6, the J call TRBJ1-4; possibly TRBD1 for D (5 bases). The CDR3 loop spans 15 amino acids. From germline, CDR1 is MNHNY and CDR2 SVGAGI (reference sequence). V dropped 6 bases and J dropped 8 bases, with 19 bases sitting between them. CDR3 nucleotides: TGTGCCAGCAGCCCCCGGGGCCGGGAGGGAGAAAAACTGTTTTTT. This encodes CASSPRGREGEKLFF.